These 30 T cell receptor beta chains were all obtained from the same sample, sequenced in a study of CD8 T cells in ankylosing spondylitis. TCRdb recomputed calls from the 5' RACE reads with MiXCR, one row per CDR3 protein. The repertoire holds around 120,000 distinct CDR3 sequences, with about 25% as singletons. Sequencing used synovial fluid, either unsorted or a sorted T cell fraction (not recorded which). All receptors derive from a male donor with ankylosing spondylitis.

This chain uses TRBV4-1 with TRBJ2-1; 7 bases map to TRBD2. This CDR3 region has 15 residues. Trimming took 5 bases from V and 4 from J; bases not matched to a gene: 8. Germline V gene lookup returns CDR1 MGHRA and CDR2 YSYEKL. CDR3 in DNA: TGCGCCAGCAGCAAGGGAGGGCGGGGATACAATGAGCAGTTCTTC. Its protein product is CASSKGGRGYNEQFF.

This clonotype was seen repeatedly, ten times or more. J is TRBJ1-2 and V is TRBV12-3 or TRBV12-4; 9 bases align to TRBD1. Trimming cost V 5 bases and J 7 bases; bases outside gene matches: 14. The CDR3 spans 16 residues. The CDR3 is CASSPSGTGPWGGYTF. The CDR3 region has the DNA TGTGCCAGCAGTCCTTCCGGGACAGGGCCGTGGGGTGGCTACACCTTC.

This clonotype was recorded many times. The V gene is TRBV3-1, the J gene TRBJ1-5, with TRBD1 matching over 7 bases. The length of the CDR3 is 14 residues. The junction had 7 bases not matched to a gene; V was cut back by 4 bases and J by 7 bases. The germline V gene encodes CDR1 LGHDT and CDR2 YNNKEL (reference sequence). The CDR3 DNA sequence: TGTGCCAGCAGCCTCCGGACAGGCCAACAGCCCCAGCATTTT. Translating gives CASSLRTGQQPQHF.

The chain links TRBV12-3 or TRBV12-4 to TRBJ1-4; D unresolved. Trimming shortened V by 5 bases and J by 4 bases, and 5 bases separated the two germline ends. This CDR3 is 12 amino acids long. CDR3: CASSPFNEKLFF. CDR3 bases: TGTGCCAGCAGTCCTTTTAATGAAAAACTGTTTTTT.

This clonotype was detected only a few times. The CDR3 nucleotides are TGTGCCAGCAGCTTACCCCGGGACGGCTATGGCTACACCTTC. Translation gives CASSLPRDGYGYTF. The rearrangement uses TRBV7-9 and TRBJ1-2; TRBD1 might be the D (5 bases). Looked up from germline, CDR1 is SEHNR and CDR2 is FQNEAQ (reference sequence). This CDR3 is built from 14 residues. Between the trimmed V and J ends, which lost 2 bases and 4 bases, there was a span of 11 bases. Combining the CDR3 with reference TRBV7-9 and TRBJ1-2 gives the whole variable domain DTGVSQNPRHKITKRGQNVTFRCDPISEHNRLYWYRQTLGQGPEFLTYFQNEAQLEKSRLLSDRFSAERPKGSFSTLEIQRTEQGDSAMYLCASSLPRDGYGYTFGSGTRLTVV.

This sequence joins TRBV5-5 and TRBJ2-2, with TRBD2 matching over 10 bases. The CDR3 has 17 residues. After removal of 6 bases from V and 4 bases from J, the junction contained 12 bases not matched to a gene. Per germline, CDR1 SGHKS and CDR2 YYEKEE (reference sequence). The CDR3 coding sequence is TGTGCCAGCACCTCTTTCCTAGCGGGAGTCGTCACCGGGGAGCTGTTTTTT. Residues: CASTSFLAGVVTGELFF.

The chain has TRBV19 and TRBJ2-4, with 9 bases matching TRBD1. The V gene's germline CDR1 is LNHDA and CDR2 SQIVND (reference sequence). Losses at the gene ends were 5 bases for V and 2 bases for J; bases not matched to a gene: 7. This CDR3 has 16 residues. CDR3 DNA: TGTGCCAGTAGTGTTACAGGGGGCGATCCCAAAAACATTCAGTACTTC. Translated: CASSVTGGDPKNIQYF.

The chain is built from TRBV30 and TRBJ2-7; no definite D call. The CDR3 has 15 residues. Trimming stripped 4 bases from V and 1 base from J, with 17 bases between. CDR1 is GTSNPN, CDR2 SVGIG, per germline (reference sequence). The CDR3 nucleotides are TGTGCCTGGAACCCCCCGGACGTTGCGTCCTACGAGCAGTACTTC. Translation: CAWNPPDVASYEQYF.

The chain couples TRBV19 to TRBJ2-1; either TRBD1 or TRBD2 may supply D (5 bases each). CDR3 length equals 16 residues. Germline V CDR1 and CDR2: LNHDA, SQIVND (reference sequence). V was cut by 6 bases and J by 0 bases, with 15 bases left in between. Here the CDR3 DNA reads TGTGCCAGTAGCTCCAACGGGGCTGACTCCTACAATGAGCAGTTCTTC. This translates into CASSSNGADSYNEQFF.

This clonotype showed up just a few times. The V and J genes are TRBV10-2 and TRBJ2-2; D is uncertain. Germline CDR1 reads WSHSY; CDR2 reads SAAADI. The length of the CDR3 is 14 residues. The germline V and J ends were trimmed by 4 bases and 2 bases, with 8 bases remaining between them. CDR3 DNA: TGCGCCAGCAGTGTCGGGCGAAACACCGGGGAGCTGTTTTTT. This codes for CASSVGRNTGELFF.

CDR3 DNA sequence: TGCAGTGCCCCCGATCTCCGCCGGGTCGTGCAGTACTTC. It yields the protein CSAPDLRRVVQYF. This chain joins TRBV20-1 and TRBJ2-7; no firm D call. The CDR3 has 13 amino acids. Trimming took off 6 bases at V and 9 bases at J, with 21 bases between the two ends. Germline assignment: CDR1 DFQATT and CDR2 SNEGSKA (reference sequence).

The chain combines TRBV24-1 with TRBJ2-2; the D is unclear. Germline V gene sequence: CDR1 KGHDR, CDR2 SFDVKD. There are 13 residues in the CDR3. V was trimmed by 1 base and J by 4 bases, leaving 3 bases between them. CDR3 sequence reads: CATSDLPTGELFF. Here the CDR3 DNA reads TGTGCCACCAGTGATTTACCCACCGGGGAGCTGTTTTTT.

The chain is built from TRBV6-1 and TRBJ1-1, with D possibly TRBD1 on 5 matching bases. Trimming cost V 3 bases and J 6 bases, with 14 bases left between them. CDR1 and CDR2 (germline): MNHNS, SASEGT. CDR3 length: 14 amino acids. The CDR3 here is CASSEWDRSAEAFF. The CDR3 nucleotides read TGTGCCAGCAGTGAGTGGGACCGGTCCGCTGAAGCTTTCTTT.

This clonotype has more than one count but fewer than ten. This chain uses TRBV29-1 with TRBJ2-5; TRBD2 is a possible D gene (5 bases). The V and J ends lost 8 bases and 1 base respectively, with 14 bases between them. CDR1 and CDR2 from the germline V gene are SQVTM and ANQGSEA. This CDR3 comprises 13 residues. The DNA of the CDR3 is TGCAGCATTTCAGAGGGAGTCCAAGAGACCCAGTACTTC. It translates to CSISEGVQETQYF.

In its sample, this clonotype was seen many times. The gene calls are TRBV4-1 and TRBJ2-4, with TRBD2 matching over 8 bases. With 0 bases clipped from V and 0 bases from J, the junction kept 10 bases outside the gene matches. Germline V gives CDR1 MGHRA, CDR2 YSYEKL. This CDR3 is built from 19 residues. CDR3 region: CASSQEPPSGSGAKNIQYF. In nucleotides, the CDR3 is TGCGCCAGCAGCCAAGAACCCCCTAGCGGGTCAGGAGCCAAAAACATTCAGTACTTC.

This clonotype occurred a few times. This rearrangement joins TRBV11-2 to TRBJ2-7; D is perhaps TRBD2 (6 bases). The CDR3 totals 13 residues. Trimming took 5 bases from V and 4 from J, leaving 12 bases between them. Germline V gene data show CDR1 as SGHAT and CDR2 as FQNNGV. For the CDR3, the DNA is TGTGCCAGCAGCGCTGGGACTGATTACGAGCAGTACTTC. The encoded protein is CASSAGTDYEQYF. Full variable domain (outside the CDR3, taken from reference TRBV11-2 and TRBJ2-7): EAGVAQSPRYKIIEKRQSVAFWCNPISGHATLYWYQQILGQGPKLLIQFQNNGVVDDSQLPKDRFSAERLKGVDSTLKIQPAKLEDSAVYLCASSAGTDYEQYFGPGTRLTVT.

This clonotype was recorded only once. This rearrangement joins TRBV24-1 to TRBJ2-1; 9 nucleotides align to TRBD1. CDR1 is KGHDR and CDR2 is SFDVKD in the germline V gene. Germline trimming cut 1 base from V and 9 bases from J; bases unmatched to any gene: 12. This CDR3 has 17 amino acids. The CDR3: CATSDLGTGTGIGEQFF. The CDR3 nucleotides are TGTGCCACCAGTGATTTAGGGACCGGGACAGGGATAGGTGAGCAGTTCTTC.

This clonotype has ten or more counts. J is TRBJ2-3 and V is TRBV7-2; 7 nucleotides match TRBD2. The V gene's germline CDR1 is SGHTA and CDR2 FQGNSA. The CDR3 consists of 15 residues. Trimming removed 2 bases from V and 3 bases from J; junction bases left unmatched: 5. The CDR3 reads CASSLRSGKTDTQYF. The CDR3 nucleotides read TGTGCCAGCAGCTTACGGAGCGGGAAGACAGATACGCAGTATTTT.

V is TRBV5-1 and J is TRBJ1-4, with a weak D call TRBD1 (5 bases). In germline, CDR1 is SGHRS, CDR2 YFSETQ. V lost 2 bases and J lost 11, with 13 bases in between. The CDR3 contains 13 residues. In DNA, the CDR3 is TGCGCCAGCAGCTTCACAGGCGAGAGGAAACTGTTTTTT. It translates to CASSFTGERKLFF.

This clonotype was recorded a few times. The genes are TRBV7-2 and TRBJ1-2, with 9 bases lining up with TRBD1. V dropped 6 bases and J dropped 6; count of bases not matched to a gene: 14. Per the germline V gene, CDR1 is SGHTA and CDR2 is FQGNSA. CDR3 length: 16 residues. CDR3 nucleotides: TGTGCCAGCAGTCGAACCCCGGGACAGGGTATAGATGGCTACACCTTC. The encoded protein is CASSRTPGQGIDGYTF.

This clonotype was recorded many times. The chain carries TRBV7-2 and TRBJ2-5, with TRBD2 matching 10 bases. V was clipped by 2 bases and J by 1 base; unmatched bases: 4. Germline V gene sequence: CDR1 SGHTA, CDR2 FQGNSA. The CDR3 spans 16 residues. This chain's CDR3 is CASSLSRTSGQETQYF. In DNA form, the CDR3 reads TGTGCCAGCAGCTTAAGTCGGACTAGCGGCCAAGAGACCCAGTACTTC.

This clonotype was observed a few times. CDR3 nucleotide sequence: TGCGCCAGCAGCCCGGATACCTCTGGGGCCAACGTCCTGACTTTC. Protein: CASSPDTSGANVLTF. The chain uses TRBV5-1 and TRBJ2-6; D not resolved. Germline V lookup: CDR1 SGHRS, CDR2 YFSETQ. This CDR3 comprises 15 residues. V was pared by 4 bases and J by 0 bases, with 8 bases between.

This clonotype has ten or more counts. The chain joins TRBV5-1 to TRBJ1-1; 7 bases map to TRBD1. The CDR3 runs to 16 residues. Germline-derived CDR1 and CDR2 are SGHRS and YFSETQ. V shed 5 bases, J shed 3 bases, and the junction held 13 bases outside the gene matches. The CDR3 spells CASSTRQGDPDTEAFF. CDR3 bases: TGCGCCAGCAGTACCAGACAGGGAGATCCGGACACTGAAGCTTTCTTT.

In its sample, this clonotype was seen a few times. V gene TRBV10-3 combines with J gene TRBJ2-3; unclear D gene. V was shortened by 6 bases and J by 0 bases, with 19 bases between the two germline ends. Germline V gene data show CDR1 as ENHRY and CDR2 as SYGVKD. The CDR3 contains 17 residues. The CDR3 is CAISGSSSTPSTDTQYF. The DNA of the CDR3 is TGTGCCATCAGCGGGTCCTCGAGTACCCCTAGCACAGATACGCAGTATTTT.

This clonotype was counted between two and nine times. This chain's CDR3 is CASSFRGRNTGNTIYF. As DNA, the CDR3 is TGTGCCAGCAGTTTCAGGGGGCGGAACACGGGAAACACCATATATTTT. The chain has TRBV6-5 and TRBJ1-3, with 8 nucleotides matching TRBD1. The germline gives CDR1 MNHEY, CDR2 SVGAGI. CDR3 length: 16 amino acids. The junction had 9 bases not matched to a gene; V was cut back by 4 bases and J by 4 bases.

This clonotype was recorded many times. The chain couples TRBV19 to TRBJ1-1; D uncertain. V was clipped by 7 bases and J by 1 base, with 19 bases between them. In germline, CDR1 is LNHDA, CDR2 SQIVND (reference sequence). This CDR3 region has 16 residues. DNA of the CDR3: TGTGCCAGTACCTCGGCGGAAGGGCAGAGGAACACTGAAGCTTTCTTT. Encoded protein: CASTSAEGQRNTEAFF.

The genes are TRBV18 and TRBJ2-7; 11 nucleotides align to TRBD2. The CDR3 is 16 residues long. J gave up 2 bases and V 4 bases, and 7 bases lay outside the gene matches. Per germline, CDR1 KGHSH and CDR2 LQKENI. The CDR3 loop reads CASSQTGTSGTYEQYF. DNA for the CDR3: TGTGCCAGCTCACAAACCGGGACTAGCGGAACCTACGAGCAGTACTTC.

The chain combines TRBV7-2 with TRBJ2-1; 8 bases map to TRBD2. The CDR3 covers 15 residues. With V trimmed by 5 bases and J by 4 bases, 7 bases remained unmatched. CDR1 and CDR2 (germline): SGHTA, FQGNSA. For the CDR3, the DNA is TGTGCCAGCAGCCAGGGGACTAGTCGGTACAATGAGCAGTTCTTC. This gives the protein CASSQGTSRYNEQFF.

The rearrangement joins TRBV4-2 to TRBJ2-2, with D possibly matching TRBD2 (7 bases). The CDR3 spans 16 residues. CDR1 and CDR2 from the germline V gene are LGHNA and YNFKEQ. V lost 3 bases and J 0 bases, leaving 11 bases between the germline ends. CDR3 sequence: CASSQEGGSNTGELFF. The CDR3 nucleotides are TGTGCCAGCAGCCAGGAGGGGGGGTCGAACACCGGGGAGCTGTTTTTT.

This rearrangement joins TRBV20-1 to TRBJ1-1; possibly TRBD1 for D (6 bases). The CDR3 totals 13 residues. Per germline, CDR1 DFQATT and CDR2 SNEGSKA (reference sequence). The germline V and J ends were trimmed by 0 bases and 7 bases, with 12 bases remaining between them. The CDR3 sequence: CSARDPIQGEAFF. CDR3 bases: TGCAGTGCTAGAGACCCAATACAGGGTGAAGCTTTCTTT.